This T cell receptor (beta chain) was sequenced during a study of T cell responses to AZD1222 COVID-19 vaccine. CDR1 is LGHNA and CDR2 is YNFKEQ in the germline V gene. The CDR3 covers 11 residues. V trimming: 7 bases; J trimming: 15 bases; junction bases outside the gene matches: 7. The table came from immunoSEQ multiplex PCR; TCRdb's copy has only in-frame clones and leaves some out. This sample has about 150,000 clones; 85% to 90% occur once, and the top ten carry approximately 5.4%. Study-level points and caveats: It should be noted that donors were predominantly white British and more often female, and clonal diversity was possibly underestimated.

This clone is a singleton in its sample. Its matching antigen is unknown. The gene calls are TRBV4-2 and TRBJ2-1; 9 nucleotides line up with TRBD1. The receptor was derived from an adult who received the AZD1222 COVID-19 vaccine. This specimen consisted of peripheral blood, obtained 28 days after the second AZD1222 dose. CDR3 bases: TGTGCCAGCAATTCCGGGACAGGGACGTTCTTC. It codes for CASNSGTGTFF.